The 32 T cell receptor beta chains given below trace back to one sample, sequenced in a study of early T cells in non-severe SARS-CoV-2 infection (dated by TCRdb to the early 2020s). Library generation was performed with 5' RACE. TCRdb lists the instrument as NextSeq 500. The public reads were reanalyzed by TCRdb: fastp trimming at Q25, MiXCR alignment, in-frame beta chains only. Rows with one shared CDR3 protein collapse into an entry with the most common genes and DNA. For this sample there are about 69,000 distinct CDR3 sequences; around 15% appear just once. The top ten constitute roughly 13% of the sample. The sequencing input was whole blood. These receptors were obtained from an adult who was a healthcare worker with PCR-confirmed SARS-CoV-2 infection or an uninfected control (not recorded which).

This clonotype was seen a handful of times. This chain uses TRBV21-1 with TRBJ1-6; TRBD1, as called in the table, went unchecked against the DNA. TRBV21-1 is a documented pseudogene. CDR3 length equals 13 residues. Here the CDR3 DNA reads TGTGCCAGCAGGGGCAGGGGGCTTCCACCCCTCCACTTT. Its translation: CASRGRGLPPLHF.

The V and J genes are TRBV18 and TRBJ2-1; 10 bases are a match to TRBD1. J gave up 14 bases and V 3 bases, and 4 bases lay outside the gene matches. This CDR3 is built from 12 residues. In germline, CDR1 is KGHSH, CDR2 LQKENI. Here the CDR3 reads CASSPGQGDKFF. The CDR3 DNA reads TGTGCCAGCTCACCTGGACAGGGGGATAAGTTCTTC.

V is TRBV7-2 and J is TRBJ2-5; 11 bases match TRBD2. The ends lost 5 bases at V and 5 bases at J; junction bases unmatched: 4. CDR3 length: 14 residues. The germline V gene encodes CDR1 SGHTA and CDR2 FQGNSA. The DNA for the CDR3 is TGTGCCAGCAGCGTGGGACTAGCGGTTGAGACCCAGTACTTC. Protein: CASSVGLAVETQYF. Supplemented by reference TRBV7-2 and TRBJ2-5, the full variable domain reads GAGVSQSPSNKVTEKGKDVELRCDPISGHTALYWYRQSLGQGLEFLIYFQGNSAPDKSGLPSDRFSAERTGGSVSTLTIQRTQQEDSAVYLCASSVGLAVETQYFGPGTRLLVL.

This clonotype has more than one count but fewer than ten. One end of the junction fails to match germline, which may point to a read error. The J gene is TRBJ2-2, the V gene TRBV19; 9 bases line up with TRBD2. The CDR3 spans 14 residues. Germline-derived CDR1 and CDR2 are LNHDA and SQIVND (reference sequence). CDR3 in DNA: TGTGCCAGTAGTCCCCTAGCGGGGACCGCGGAGCTGTTTTTT. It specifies CASSPLAGTAELFF.

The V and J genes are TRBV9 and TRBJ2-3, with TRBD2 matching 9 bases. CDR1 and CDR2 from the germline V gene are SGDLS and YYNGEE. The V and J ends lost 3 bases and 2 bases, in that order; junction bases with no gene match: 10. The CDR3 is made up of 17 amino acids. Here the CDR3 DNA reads TGTGCCAGCAGCGAGGGGTTTAGCGGGGGCCTCACAGATACGCAGTATTTT. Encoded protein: CASSEGFSGGLTDTQYF.

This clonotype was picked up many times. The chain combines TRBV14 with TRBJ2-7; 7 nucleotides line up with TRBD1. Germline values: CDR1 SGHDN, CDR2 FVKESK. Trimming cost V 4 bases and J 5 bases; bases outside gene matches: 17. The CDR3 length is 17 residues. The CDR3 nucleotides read TGTGCCAGCAGCCGCGGACTCGGGACAGTTAGATCGAACGAGCAGTACTTC. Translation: CASSRGLGTVRSNEQYF.

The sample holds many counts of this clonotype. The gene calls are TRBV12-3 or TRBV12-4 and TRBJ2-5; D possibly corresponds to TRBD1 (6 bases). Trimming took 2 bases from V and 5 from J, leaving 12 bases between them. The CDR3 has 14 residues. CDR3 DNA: TGTGCCAGCAGTTTAAGTCCCAGGGGTGAGACCCAGTACTTC. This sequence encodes CASSLSPRGETQYF.

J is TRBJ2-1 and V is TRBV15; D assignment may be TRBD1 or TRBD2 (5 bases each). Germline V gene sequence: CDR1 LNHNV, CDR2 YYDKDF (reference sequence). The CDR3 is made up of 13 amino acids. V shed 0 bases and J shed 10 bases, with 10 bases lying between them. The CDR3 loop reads CATSRDEGLEQFF. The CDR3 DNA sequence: TGTGCCACCAGCAGAGACGAGGGGTTGGAGCAGTTCTTC.

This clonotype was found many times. The CDR3: CASRQGGRNTGELFF. The CDR3, as DNA: TGTGCCAGCAGACAAGGGGGTAGAAACACCGGGGAGCTGTTTTTT. The V gene is TRBV6-2 or TRBV6-3, the J gene TRBJ2-2; tentatively, D is TRBD1 (6 bases). Trimming shortened V by 6 bases and J by 2 bases, and 13 bases separated the two germline ends. Germline lookup yields CDR1 MNHEY and CDR2 SVGEGT. CDR3 size: 15 residues.

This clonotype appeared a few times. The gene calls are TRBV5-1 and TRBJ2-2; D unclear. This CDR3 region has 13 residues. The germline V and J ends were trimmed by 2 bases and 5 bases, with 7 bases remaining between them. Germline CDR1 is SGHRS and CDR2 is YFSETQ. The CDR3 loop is CASSLQWTGELFF. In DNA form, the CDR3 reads TGCGCCAGCAGCTTACAGTGGACCGGGGAGCTGTTTTTT.

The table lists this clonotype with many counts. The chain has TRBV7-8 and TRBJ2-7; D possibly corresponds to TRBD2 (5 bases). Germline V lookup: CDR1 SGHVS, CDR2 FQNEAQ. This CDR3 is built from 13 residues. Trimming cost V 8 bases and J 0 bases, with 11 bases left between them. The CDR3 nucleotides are TGTGCCAGCGGCCGAGGGAGCTCCTACGAGCAGTACTTC. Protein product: CASGRGSSYEQYF.

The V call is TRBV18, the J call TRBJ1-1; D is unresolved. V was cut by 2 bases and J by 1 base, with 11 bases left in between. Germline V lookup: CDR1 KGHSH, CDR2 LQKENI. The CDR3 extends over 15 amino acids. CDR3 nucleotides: TGTGCCAGCTCACCAACAAAACAGCAGAACACTGAAGCTTTCTTT. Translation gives CASSPTKQQNTEAFF.

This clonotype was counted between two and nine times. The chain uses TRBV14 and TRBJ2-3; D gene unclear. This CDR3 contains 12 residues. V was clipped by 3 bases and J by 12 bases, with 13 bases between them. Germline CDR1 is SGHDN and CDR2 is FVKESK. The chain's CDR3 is CASSQTREFQYF. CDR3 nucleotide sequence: TGTGCCAGCAGCCAGACACGTGAGTTCCAGTATTTT.

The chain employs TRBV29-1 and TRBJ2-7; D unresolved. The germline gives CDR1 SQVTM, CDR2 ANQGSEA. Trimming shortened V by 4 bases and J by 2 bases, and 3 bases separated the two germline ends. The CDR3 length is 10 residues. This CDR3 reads CSVGTYEQYF. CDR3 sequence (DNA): TGCAGCGTTGGGACCTACGAGCAGTACTTC.

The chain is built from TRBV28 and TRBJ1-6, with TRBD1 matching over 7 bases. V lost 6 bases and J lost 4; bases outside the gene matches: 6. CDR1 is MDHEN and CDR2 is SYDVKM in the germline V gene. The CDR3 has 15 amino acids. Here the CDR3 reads CASRAGTAYNSPLHF. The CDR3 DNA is TGTGCCAGCAGGGCCGGGACAGCTTATAATTCACCCCTCCACTTT.

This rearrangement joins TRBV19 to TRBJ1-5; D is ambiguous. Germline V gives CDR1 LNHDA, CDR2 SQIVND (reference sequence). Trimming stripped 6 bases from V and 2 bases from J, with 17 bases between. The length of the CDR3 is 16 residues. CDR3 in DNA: TGTGCCAGTAGCCCCTCGGGAGGCGGGGGCAATCAGCCCCAGCATTTT. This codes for CASSPSGGGGNQPQHF.

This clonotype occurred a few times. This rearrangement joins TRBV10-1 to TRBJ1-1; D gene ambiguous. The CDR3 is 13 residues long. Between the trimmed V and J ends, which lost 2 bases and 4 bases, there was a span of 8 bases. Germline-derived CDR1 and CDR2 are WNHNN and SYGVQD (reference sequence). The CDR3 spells CASSERVRTEAFF. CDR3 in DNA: TGCGCCAGCAGTGAGCGGGTTCGCACTGAAGCTTTCTTT.

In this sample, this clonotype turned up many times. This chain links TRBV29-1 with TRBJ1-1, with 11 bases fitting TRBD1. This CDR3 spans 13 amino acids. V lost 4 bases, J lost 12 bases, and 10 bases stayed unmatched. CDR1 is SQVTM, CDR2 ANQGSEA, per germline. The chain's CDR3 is CSVAVRGQGDPFF. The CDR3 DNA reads TGCAGCGTTGCGGTACGGGGACAGGGGGATCCTTTCTTT.

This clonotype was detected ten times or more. DNA for the CDR3: TGTGCCAGCAGCTTAGGGCCCGCAGGATACGAGCAGTACTTC. It codes for CASSLGPAGYEQYF. The chain recombines TRBV11-2 with TRBJ2-7; D is unclear. The V gene's germline CDR1 is SGHAT and CDR2 FQNNGV. V was shortened by 1 base and J by 4 bases, with 11 bases between the two germline ends. CDR3 length: 14 amino acids.

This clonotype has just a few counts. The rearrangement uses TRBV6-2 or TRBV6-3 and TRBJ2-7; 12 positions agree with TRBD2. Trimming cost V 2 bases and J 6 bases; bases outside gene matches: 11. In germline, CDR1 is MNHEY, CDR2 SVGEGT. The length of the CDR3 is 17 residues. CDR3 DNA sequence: TGTGCCAGCAGTTACCTAGCGGGGGGGCCTCGGAACTTCGAGCAGTACTTC. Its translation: CASSYLAGGPRNFEQYF.

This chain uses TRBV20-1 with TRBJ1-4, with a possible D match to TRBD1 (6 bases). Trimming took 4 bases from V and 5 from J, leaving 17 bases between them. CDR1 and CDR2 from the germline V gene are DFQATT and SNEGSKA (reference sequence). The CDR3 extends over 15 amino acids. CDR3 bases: TGCAGTGCTATCACCACGACAGGTCGCAATGAAAAACTGTTTTTT. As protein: CSAITTTGRNEKLFF.

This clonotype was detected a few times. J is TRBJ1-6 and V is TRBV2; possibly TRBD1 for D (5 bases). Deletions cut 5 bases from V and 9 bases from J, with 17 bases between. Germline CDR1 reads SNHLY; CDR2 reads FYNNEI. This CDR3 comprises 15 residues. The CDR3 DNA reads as TGTGCCAGCAGTTTAGGGGATGGCATTAGTTCACCCCTCCACTTT. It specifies CASSLGDGISSPLHF.

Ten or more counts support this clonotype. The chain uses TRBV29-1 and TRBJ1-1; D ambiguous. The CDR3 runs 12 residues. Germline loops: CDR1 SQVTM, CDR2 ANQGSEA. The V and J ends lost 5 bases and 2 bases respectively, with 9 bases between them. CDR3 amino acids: CSVFRSNTEAFF. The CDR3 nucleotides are TGCAGCGTTTTCCGGTCAAACACTGAAGCTTTCTTT. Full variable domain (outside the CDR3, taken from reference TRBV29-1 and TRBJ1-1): SAVISQKPSRDICQRGTSLTIQCQVDSQVTMMFWYRQQPGQSLTLIATANQGSEATYESGFVIDKFPISRPNLTFSTLTVSNMSPEDSSIYLCSVFRSNTEAFFGQGTRLTVV.

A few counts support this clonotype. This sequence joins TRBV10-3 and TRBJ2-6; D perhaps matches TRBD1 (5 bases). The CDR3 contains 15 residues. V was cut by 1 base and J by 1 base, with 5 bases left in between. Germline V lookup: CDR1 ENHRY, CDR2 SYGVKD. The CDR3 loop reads CAISEWTSGANVLTF. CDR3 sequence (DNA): TGTGCCATCAGTGAGTGGACATCTGGGGCCAACGTCCTGACTTTC.

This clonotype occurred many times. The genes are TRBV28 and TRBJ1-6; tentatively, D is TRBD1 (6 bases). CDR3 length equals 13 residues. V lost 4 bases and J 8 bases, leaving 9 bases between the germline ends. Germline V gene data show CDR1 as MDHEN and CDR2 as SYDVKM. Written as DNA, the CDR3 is TGTGCCAGCAGTTCCCCAGGGGATTCACCCCTCCACTTT. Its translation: CASSSPGDSPLHF.

The CDR3 DNA reads TGTGCCAGCAGCCCCCAGGGCAATCAGCCCCAGCATTTT. Amino acid sequence: CASSPQGNQPQHF. The chain joins TRBV7-2 to TRBJ1-5; D call uncertain. Between the trimmed V and J ends, which lost 5 bases and 2 bases, there was a span of 7 bases. Germline V gene data show CDR1 as SGHTA and CDR2 as FQGNSA. This CDR3 has 13 residues.

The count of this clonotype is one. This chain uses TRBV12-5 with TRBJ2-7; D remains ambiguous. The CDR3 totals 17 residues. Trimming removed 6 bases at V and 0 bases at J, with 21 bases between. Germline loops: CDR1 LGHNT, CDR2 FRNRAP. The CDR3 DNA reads TGTGCTAGTGGCCAAATACGAAGCACCAGAGACTCCTACGAGCAGTACTTC. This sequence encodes CASGQIRSTRDSYEQYF.

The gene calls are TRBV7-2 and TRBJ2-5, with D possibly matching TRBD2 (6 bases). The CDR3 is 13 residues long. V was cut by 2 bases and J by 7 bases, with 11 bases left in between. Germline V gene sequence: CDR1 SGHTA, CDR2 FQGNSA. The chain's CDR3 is CASSLHEEGTQYF. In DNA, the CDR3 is TGTGCCAGCAGCTTACATGAGGAGGGGACCCAGTACTTC.

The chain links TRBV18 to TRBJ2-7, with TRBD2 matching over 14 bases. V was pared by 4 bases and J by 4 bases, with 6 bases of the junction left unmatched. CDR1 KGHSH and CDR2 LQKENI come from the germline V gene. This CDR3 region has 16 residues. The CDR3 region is CASSQTGTSGGYEQYF. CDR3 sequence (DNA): TGTGCCAGCTCACAGACCGGGACTAGCGGGGGATACGAGCAGTACTTC.

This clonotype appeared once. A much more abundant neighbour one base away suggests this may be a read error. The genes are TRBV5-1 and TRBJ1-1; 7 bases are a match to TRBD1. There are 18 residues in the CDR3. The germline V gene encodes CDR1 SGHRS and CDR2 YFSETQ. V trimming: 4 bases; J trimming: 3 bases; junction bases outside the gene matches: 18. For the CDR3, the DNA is TGCGCCAGCAGCCCGGGACCGACAGGGAGGCTTATGGACACTGAAGCTTTCTTT. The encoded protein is CASSPGPTGRLMDTEAFF.

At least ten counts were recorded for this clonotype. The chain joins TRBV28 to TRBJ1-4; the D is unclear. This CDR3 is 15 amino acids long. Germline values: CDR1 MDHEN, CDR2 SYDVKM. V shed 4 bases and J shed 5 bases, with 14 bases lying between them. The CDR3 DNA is TGTGCCAGCAGTTCCCCCCTAGGGTCAAATGAAAAACTGTTTTTT. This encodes CASSSPLGSNEKLFF.

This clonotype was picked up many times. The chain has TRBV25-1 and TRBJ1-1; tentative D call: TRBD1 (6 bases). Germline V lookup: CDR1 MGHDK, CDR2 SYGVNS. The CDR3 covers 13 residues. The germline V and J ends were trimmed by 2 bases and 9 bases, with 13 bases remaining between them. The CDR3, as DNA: TGTGCCAGCAGTGAAAACAGGGCTGGAAAAGCTTTCTTT. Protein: CASSENRAGKAFF.